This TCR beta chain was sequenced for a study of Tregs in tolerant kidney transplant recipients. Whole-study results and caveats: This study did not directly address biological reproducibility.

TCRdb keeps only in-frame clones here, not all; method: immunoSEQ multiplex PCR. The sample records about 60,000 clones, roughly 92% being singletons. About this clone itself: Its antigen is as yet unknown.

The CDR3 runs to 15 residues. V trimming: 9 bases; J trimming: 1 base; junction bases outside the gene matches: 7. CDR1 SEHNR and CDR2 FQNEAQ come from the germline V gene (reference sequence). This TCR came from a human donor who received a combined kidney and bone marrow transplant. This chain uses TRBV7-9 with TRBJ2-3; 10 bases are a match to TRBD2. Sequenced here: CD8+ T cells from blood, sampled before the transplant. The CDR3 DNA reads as TGTGCCAGTAACAACGGACTAGCGGGCACAGATACGCAGTATTTT. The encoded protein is CASNNGLAGTDTQYF.